This is a list of T cell receptor beta chains from one sample in a study of shared clonotypes between healthy human individuals. TCRdb's table, derived via immunoSEQ multiplex PCR, lists solely in-frame clones and lacks some. The table includes around 1,100,000 clones, roughly 80% detected once. The specimen was memory CD4+ T cells from PBMCs. The receptors were gathered from a man aged 18 to 30 in good health. Some clones in this sample may be carry-over from other donors' samples. Each CDR3 is given with its conserved first and last residue. A D gene is named only where the DNA matches it firmly. Not every row has a clone size; where given, it reads once, few, many or a size class.

v_call,j_call,clone_size,d_call,cdr3_aa,cdr3_nt
TRBV21-1,TRBJ2-7,NA,NA,CASSKVRGAFVYSYEQYF,TGTGCCAGCAGCAAAGTCAGGGGCGCTTTCGTTTACTCCTACGAGCAGTACTTC
TRBV27,TRBJ1-5,NA,TRBD1,CASRPTGDWNQPQHF,TGTGCCAGCAGGCCGACAGGGGATTGGAATCAGCCCCAGCATTTT
TRBV7-2,TRBJ1-2,few,NA,CASNRQYGYTF,TGTGCCAGCAACCGACAGTATGGCTACACCTTC
TRBV30,TRBJ2-7,NA,NA,CAWRDQGTYEQYF,TGTGCCTGGAGAGACCAAGGGACCTACGAGCAGTACTTC
TRBV27,TRBJ2-1,few,TRBD2,CASSVAGLSVRGQFF,TGTGCCAGCAGTGTAGCGGGACTCTCCGTTAGGGGGCAGTTCTTC
TRBV27,TRBJ2-1,NA,TRBD2,CASSLLLAGWYNEQFF,TGTGCCAGCAGCCTACTGCTAGCGGGGTGGTACAATGAGCAGTTCTTC
TRBV5-1,TRBJ2-7,NA,TRBD1,CASSPNGGTGASGYEQYF,TGCGCCAGCAGCCCAAACGGCGGGACAGGGGCGTCTGGGTACGAGCAGTACTTC
TRBV2,TRBJ2-3,once,NA,CASSDRGLTDTQYF,TGTGCCAGCAGTGATAGGGGCCTCACAGATACGCAGTATTTT
TRBV6-1,TRBJ1-2,NA,NA,CASSEQAGEYGYTF,TGTGCCAGCAGTGAACAGGCAGGGGAGTATGGCTACACCTTC
TRBV5-6,TRBJ1-1,NA,NA,CASSLGPPPNTEAFF,TGTGCCAGCAGCTTGGGGCCTCCCCCGAACACTGAAGCTTTCTTT
TRBV20-1,TRBJ2-5,NA,NA,CSVTYQETQYF,TGCAGTGTAACTTACCAAGAGACCCAGTACTTC
TRBV4-1,TRBJ2-7,NA,NA,CASSPGWTAAYEQYF,TGCGCCAGCAGCCCGGGCTGGACAGCGGCCTACGAGCAGTACTTC
TRBV6-5,TRBJ1-5,NA,TRBD1,CASSSLGQGDQPQHF,TGTGCCAGCAGTTCCCTAGGACAGGGCGATCAGCCCCAGCATTTT
TRBV29-1,TRBJ2-1,NA,TRBD2,CSVEVAGDEQFF,TGCAGCGTTGAGGTAGCGGGAGATGAGCAGTTCTTC
TRBV12-2,TRBJ2-1,NA,NA,CASRLGGDTNSYNEQFF,TGTGCAAGTCGCTTAGGGGGGGACACAAACTCCTACAATGAGCAGTTCTTC
TRBV18,TRBJ1-2,once,TRBD1,CASSPPGTGVEGYTF,TGTGCCAGCTCACCACCCGGGACAGGGGTAGAAGGCTACACCTTC
TRBV25-1,TRBJ1-2,NA,NA,CASSEYLGTGPYGYTF,TGTGCCAGCAGTGAATATCTCGGTACAGGCCCCTATGGCTACACCTTC
TRBV9,TRBJ2-5,NA,NA,CASSPGSLQTQYF,TGTGCCAGCAGCCCGGGCTCTCTCCAGACCCAGTACTTC
TRBV11-3,TRBJ2-1,few,TRBD2,CASSSLAGGRNEQFF,TGTGCCAGCAGCTCACTAGCGGGAGGGAGGAATGAGCAGTTCTTC
TRBV10-3,TRBJ2-7,NA,NA,CAINRPGGYEQYF,TGTGCCATCAACCGTCCCGGGGGATACGAGCAGTACTTC
TRBV5-1,TRBJ1-1,NA,TRBD1,CASSTRTGKAFF,TGCGCCAGCAGCACCAGGACAGGGAAAGCTTTCTTT
TRBV2,TRBJ2-7,NA,NA,CASTLPKGSYEQYF,TGTGCCAGCACCCTACCCAAGGGCTCCTACGAGCAGTACTTC
TRBV4-3,TRBJ2-3,NA,NA,CASSPSESTDTQYF,TGCGCCAGCAGCCCCTCAGAGAGCACAGATACGCAGTATTTT
TRBV7-9,TRBJ2-7,NA,NA,CASSLQGLGEQYF,TGTGCCAGCAGCCTTCAGGGCTTGGGGGAGCAGTACTTC
TRBV28,TRBJ2-7,NA,TRBD1,CASSPPDRGYEQYF,TGTGCCAGCAGTCCACCGGACAGGGGGTACGAGCAGTACTTC
TRBV29-1,TRBJ1-2,NA,NA,CSVDWSTGSKYGCTF,TGCAGCGTTGATTGGTCTACAGGGTCGAAATATGGCTGCACCTTC
TRBV28,TRBJ2-7,NA,NA,CASSLMYEQYF,TGTGCCAGCAGTTTAATGTACGAGCAGTACTTC
TRBV5-5,TRBJ1-3,NA,TRBD1,CASSLSTGEGSGNTIYF,TGTGCCAGCAGCTTATCTACAGGGGAAGGCTCTGGAAACACCATATATTTT
TRBV20-1,TRBJ2-3,NA,NA,CSAPLDTQYF,TGCAGTGCCCCATTGGATACGCAGTATTTT
TRBV15,TRBJ2-7,NA,NA,CATSRETGNYEQYF,TGTGCCACCAGCAGAGAAACAGGGAACTACGAGCAGTACTTC
TRBV5-6,TRBJ2-7,once,NA,CASSPTVSRDYSEQYF,TGTGCCAGCAGCCCTACTGTTTCGCGGGATTATAGCGAGCAGTACTTC
TRBV5-1,TRBJ1-1,NA,NA,CASSLNAGGYGEAFF,TGCGCCAGCAGCTTGAACGCGGGGGGTTACGGTGAAGCTTTCTTT
TRBV9,TRBJ1-4,NA,TRBD1,CASRPGQDINEKLFF,TGTGCCAGCAGACCCGGACAGGATATCAATGAAAAACTGTTTTTT
TRBV9,TRBJ2-3,NA,NA,CASSDARTTDTQYF,TGTGCCAGCAGCGATGCGAGGACCACAGATACGCAGTATTTT
TRBV7-2,TRBJ2-5,NA,TRBD1,CASSLARGQGGETQYF,TGTGCCAGCAGCTTAGCGCGTGGACAGGGCGGGGAGACCCAGTACTTC
TRBV7-5,TRBJ1-1,NA,NA,CVRSQQGAVEAFF,TGTGTCAGAAGCCAACAGGGGGCGGTGGAGGCTTTCTTT
TRBV18,TRBJ1-1,NA,NA,CASSPRGRRLNTEAFF,TGTGCCAGCTCACCACGTGGCCGAAGATTGAACACTGAAGCTTTCTTT
TRBV28,TRBJ2-3,NA,NA,CASSTQNLATDTQYF,TGTGCCAGCAGTACGCAAAACCTAGCGACAGATACGCAGTATTTT
TRBV4-3,TRBJ2-7,NA,NA,CASSQGSPGVISSYEQYF,TGCGCCAGCAGCCAAGGTTCCCCAGGAGTGATTAGCTCCTACGAGCAGTACTTC
TRBV7-9,TRBJ2-1,NA,NA,CASSYGVGYNEQFF,TGTGCCAGCAGCTACGGGGTCGGATACAATGAGCAGTTCTTC
TRBV7-3,TRBJ2-5,NA,NA,CASSLGGTQETQYF,TGTGCCAGCAGCTTAGGCGGAACCCAAGAGACCCAGTACTTC
TRBV4-2,TRBJ2-7,NA,TRBD2,CASSRGVAGASYEQYF,TGTGCCAGCAGCCGGGGGGTAGCGGGGGCGTCCTACGAGCAGTACTTC
TRBV5-5,TRBJ1-2,NA,NA,CASTPGQGSIYGYTF,TGTGCCAGCACCCCGGGGCAGGGCTCGATCTATGGCTACACCTTC
TRBV28,TRBJ1-1,NA,NA,CASSLWEGTTEAFF,TGTGCCAGCAGTTTATGGGAGGGGACCACTGAAGCTTTCTTT
TRBV28,TRBJ2-4,few,NA,CASSFRLWGQGNIQYF,TGTGCCAGCAGTTTTCGTCTGTGGGGGCAAGGTAACATTCAGTACTTC
TRBV18,TRBJ2-3,NA,TRBD1,CASSPAGQGDTQYF,TGTGCCAGCTCACCAGCGGGACAGGGAGATACGCAGTATTTT
TRBV7-3,TRBJ2-7,NA,NA,CASSLSQGPYEQYF,TGTGCCAGCAGCTTAAGTCAGGGCCCCTACGAGCAGTACTTC
TRBV11-1,TRBJ2-7,once,NA,CASSLLGGANSYEQYF,TGTGCCAGCAGCTTACTGGGCGGGGCCAACTCCTACGAGCAGTACTTC
TRBV4-1,TRBJ1-1,few,NA,CASRLRERGEAFF,TGCGCCAGCAGGCTTAGGGAAAGGGGTGAAGCTTTCTTT
TRBV7-7,TRBJ2-1,once,NA,CASSQDSFEEQFF,TGTGCCAGCAGCCAGGATTCGTTCGAGGAGCAGTTCTTC
TRBV14,TRBJ2-1,NA,TRBD2,CASSLGLAGVNEQFF,TGTGCCAGCAGCCTAGGACTAGCGGGAGTCAATGAGCAGTTCTTC
TRBV5-6,TRBJ2-7,NA,NA,CASSSTESNSYEQYF,TGTGCCAGCAGCTCCACAGAATCTAACTCCTACGAGCAGTACTTC
TRBV10-3,TRBJ2-5,NA,NA,CATAQGGGETQYF,TGTGCCACCGCCCAGGGGGGGGGAGAGACCCAGTACTTC
TRBV5-1,TRBJ1-5,NA,TRBD1,CASSQGANQPQHF,TGCGCCAGCAGCCAGGGGGCGAATCAGCCCCAGCATTTT
TRBV5-4,TRBJ2-2,NA,TRBD1,CASSSGTGKTGELFF,TGTGCCAGCAGCTCCGGGACAGGGAAAACCGGGGAGCTGTTTTTT
TRBV7-3,TRBJ2-1,NA,NA,CASSLIGKYNEQFF,TGTGCCAGCAGCTTAATAGGAAAGTACAATGAGCAGTTCTTC
TRBV28,TRBJ1-5,NA,NA,CASSLSPGNQPQHF,TGTGCCAGCAGTTTGAGCCCAGGGAATCAGCCCCAGCATTTT
TRBV28,TRBJ2-7,NA,NA,CASSLTGFEQYF,TGTGCCAGCAGTTTAACAGGGTTCGAGCAGTACTTC